The entry below describes one TCR beta chain. Its antigen is currently unknown. The CDR3 goes on 3 residues after the read ends, and that part is filled in from the germline J gene. The data derive from a study of T cells in women clearing cervical HPV infection. The study, taken as a whole, reports: TRBV6-7 abundance was lower in cases than controls (around 0.11% versus 0.15%). CIN3+ cases had significantly higher TCR repertoire richness than controls, but evenness did not differ.

Trimming cost V 6 bases and J 4 bases; bases outside gene matches: 15. Germline V lookup: CDR1 SNHLY, CDR2 FYNNEI. There are 17 residues in the CDR3. This table comes from immunoSEQ multiplex PCR, and its TCRdb copy is limited to in-frame clones, with some not included. The sample is made up of about 30,000 clones, and the top ten hold more than 6.5% of it. The chain combines TRBV2 with TRBJ1-5, with TRBD1 matching 7 bases. The specimen was blood buffy coat. This receptor was identified in a woman between 18 and 70 years old with a cervical HPV16 infection that either progressed to CIN3+ or cleared (not recorded which). Incomplete CDR3 DNA: TGTGCCAGCAGCCCAGTGACAGGGAGGGTAGGGAATCAGCCC. The encoded protein is CASSPVTGRVGNQP. The whole CDR3 protein is CASSPVTGRVGNQPQHF.